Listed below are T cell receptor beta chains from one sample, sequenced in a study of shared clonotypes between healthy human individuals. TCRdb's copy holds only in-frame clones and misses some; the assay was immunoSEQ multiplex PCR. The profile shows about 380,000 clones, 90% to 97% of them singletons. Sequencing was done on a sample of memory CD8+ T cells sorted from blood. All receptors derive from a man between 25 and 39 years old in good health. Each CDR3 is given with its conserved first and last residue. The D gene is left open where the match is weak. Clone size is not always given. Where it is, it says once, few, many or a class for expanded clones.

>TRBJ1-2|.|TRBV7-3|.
CASSLGPAWSGYTF
TGTGCCAGCAGCTTAGGACCTGCGTGGTCGGGCTACACCTTC
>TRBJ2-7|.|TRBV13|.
CASSLDMHSYEQYF
TGTGCCAGCAGCTTAGATATGCATTCCTACGAGCAGTACTTC
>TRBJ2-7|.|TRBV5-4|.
CASSLNHRDGEQYF
TGTGCCAGCAGCTTGAATCACAGGGACGGGGAGCAGTACTTC
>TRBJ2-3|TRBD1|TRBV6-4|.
CASSDRGLTDTQYF
TGTGCCAGCAGTGACAGGGGGCTCACAGATACGCAGTATTTT
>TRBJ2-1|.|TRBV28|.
CASSLILAHEQFF
TGTGCCAGCAGTTTAATCCTAGCTCATGAGCAGTTCTTC
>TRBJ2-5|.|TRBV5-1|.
CASSLGVGAIETQYF
TGCGCCAGCAGCTTGGGTGTGGGGGCTATCGAGACCCAGTACTTC
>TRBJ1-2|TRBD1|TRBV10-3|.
CAIRDRIQANYGYTF
TGTGCCATCAGGGACAGGATCCAAGCTAACTATGGCTACACCTTC
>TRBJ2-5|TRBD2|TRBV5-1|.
CASSFRLAGQETQYF
TGCGCCAGCAGCTTTCGACTAGCGGGACAAGAGACCCAGTACTTC
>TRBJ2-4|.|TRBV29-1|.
CSVDLQDHKNIQYF
TGCAGCGTTGACTTACAGGACCACAAAAACATTCAGTACTTC
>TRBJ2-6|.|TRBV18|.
CASSQQGSGANVLTF
TGTGCCAGCTCACAACAGGGCTCCGGGGCCAACGTCCTGACTTTC
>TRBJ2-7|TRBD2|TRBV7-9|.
CASSLVNELSSGRYEQYF
TGTGCCAGCAGCTTAGTTAATGAACTTTCTAGCGGGAGGTACGAGCAGTACTTC
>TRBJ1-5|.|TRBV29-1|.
CSVGRTANQPQHF
TGCAGCGTTGGCCGGACAGCCAATCAGCCCCAGCATTTT
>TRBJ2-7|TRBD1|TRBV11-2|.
CASNSPAGTGGREQYF
TGTGCCAGCAACTCCCCGGCCGGGACAGGGGGACGCGAGCAGTACTTC
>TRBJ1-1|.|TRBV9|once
CASSVAPNTEAFF
TGTGCCAGCAGCGTAGCTCCAAACACTGAAGCTTTCTTT
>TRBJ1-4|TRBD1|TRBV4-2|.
CASSQVVGQGAPGEKLFF
TGTGCCAGCAGCCAAGTTGTCGGACAGGGGGCGCCGGGCGAAAAACTGTTTTTT
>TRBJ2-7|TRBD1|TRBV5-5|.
CASSSPAGTGAYEQYF
TGTGCCAGCAGCTCCCCAGCCGGGACAGGAGCCTACGAGCAGTACTTC
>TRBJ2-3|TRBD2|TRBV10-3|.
CAISKPGLAGGEGTDTQYF
TGTGCCATCAGTAAACCGGGACTAGCGGGAGGGGAGGGCACAGATACGCAGTATTTT
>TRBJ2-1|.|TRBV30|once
CAWTFSNEQFF
TGTGCCTGGACTTTTAGCAATGAGCAGTTCTTC
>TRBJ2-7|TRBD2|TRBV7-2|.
CASSSDYSGRVYEQYF
TGTGCCAGCAGCTCCGATTATAGCGGGAGGGTATACGAGCAGTACTTC
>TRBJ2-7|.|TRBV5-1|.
CASSLGLPGGSYEQYF
TGCGCCAGCAGCTTGGGTCTCCCAGGGGGGTCCTACGAGCAGTACTTC
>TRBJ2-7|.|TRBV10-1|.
CASSSTGSKLYEQYF
TGCGCCAGCAGCTCCACAGGGTCCAAGCTCTACGAGCAGTACTTC
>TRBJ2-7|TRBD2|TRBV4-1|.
CASSLTGLGSYEQYF
TGCGCCAGCAGCTTAACGGGACTAGGTTCCTACGAGCAGTACTTC
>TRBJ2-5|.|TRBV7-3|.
CASSLSGTGETQYF
TGTGCCAGCAGCTTATCGGGAACAGGAGAGACCCAGTACTTC
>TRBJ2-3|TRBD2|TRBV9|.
CASSVEAGLYTDTQYF
TGTGCCAGCAGCGTAGAAGCGGGGCTTTACACAGATACGCAGTATTTT
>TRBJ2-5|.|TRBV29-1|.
CSVDPTYQETQYF
TGCAGCGTTGACCCCACGTACCAAGAGACCCAGTACTTC
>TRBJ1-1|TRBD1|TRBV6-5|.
CASSYQQGWKNTEAFF
TGTGCCAGCAGTTACCAACAGGGGTGGAAGAACACTGAAGCTTTCTTT
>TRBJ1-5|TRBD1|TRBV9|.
CASSVGDRGNQPQHF
TGTGCCAGCAGCGTAGGGGACAGGGGAAATCAGCCCCAGCATTTT
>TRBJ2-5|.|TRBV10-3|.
CAISTVPPATQYF
TGTGCCATCAGCACGGTCCCACCGGCCACCCAGTACTTC
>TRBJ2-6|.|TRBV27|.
CASSGVWLQSRANVLTF
TGTGCCAGCAGTGGAGTGTGGCTACAAAGTCGGGCCAACGTCCTGACTTTC
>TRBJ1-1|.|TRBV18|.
CASSPGAVNTEAFF
TGTGCCAGCTCACCGGGGGCAGTGAACACTGAAGCTTTCTTT
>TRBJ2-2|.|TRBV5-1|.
CASSLRRGAYSGELFF
TGCGCCAGCAGCTTGCGTCGGGGGGCTTATAGCGGGGAGCTGTTTTTT
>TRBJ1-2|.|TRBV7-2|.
CASSRQPNYGYTF
TGTGCCAGCAGCCGACAGCCCAACTATGGCTACACCTTC
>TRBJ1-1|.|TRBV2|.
CASSEWENTEAFF
TGTGCCAGCAGTGAATGGGAGAACACTGAAGCTTTCTTT